The entry below gives a single T cell receptor beta chain sequence along with its context. Antigen: not known. The data are from a study of cytomegalovirus exposure and HLA in healthy donors. Findings and caveats of the study: Published work reported that the classifier diagnosed cytomegalovirus status with high specificity and sensitivity.

TCRdb's table, derived via immunoSEQ multiplex PCR, lists solely in-frame clones and lacks some. The sample shows 92,000 or so clones, 96% of them seen only once. V lost 3 bases to trimming and J lost 4 bases, with 13 bases between them. The germline gives CDR1 SGHDT, CDR2 YYEEEE. The CDR3 has 14 amino acids. The V call is TRBV5-6, the J call TRBJ1-2; D possibly corresponds to TRBD1 (5 bases). The TCR sequence derives from a young man in good health and CMV-seronegative. The specimen sequenced was PBMCs. The CDR3 DNA sequence: TGTGCCAGCAGCTCAACAGGAAACCCCTATGGCTACACCTTC. It specifies CASSSTGNPYGYTF.